This record concerns one T cell receptor beta chain sequence. Its matching antigen is unknown. This CDR3 is built from 14 residues. The germline gives CDR1 KGHSH, CDR2 LQKENI. V lost 2 bases to trimming and J lost 7 bases, with 15 bases between them. Profiled with immunoSEQ multiplex PCR; TCRdb holds only in-frame clones, not every one. The table records approximately 20,000 clones, around 86% of them present only once. This entry comes from a study of neoadjuvant nivolumab and ipilimumab in lung cancer. Study-wide results and limits: Pathologic regression was not significantly tied to TCR clonality.

The chain recombines TRBV18 with TRBJ2-7; tentative D call: TRBD1 (6 bases). This TCR was sampled from an adult with non-small cell lung cancer. Sequenced material: peripheral blood, taken before neoadjuvant nivolumab, alone or with ipilimumab. The CDR3 here is CASSPFEQGGEQYF. CDR3 coding DNA: TGTGCCAGCTCACCATTTGAACAGGGTGGGGAGCAGTACTTC.